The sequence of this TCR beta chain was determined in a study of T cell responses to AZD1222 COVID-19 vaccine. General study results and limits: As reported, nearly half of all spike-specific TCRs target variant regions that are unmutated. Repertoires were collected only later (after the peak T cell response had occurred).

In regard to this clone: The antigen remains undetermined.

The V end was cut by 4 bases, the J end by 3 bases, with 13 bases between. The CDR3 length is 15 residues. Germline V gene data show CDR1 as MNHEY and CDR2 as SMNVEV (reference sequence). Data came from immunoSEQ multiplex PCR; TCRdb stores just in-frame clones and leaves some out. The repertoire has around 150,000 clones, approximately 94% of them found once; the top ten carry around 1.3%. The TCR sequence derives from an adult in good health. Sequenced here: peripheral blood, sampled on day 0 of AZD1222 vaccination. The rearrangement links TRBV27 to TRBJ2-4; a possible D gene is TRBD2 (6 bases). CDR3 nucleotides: TGTGCCAGCAGTTCCGGGGCGGGACTCAAAAACATTCAGTACTTC. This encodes CASSSGAGLKNIQYF.